This T cell receptor beta chain derives from a study of Graves' ophthalmopathy and Graves' hyperthyroidism. General study findings and limits: The model reached 70% to 71% sensitivity and roughly 72% specificity for predicting ophthalmopathy progression.

Researchers took RNA transcripts and amplified TCR beta CDR3 regions from them. After a first-round RT-PCR with HTBI primers, a second-round multiplex PCR was run. TCRdb passed the multiplex PCR reads through MiXCR, listing each CDR3 protein once. Of about 480,000 distinct CDR3 sequences detected, 14% appear once; the ten largest clones hold over 7.5%. The germline V gene has CDR1 DFQATT and CDR2 SNEGSKA (reference sequence). The CDR3 covers 15 residues. The trim removed 6 bases at V and 1 base at J, leaving 9 bases unmatched. This clonotype has a count of ten or more. The antigen remains undetermined. The conserved phenylalanine or tryptophan normally closing the CDR3 is absent here, so this likely arose from a read error.

The sequence derives from a woman under 40 with Graves' ophthalmopathy. The specimen sequenced was blood. The J gene is TRBJ2-5, the V gene TRBV20-1; 9 bases fit TRBD1. DNA of the CDR3: TGCAGTGCCAGCCCGACGGACAGGGGCCAAGAGACCCAGTACCTC. This sequence encodes CSASPTDRGQETQYL.